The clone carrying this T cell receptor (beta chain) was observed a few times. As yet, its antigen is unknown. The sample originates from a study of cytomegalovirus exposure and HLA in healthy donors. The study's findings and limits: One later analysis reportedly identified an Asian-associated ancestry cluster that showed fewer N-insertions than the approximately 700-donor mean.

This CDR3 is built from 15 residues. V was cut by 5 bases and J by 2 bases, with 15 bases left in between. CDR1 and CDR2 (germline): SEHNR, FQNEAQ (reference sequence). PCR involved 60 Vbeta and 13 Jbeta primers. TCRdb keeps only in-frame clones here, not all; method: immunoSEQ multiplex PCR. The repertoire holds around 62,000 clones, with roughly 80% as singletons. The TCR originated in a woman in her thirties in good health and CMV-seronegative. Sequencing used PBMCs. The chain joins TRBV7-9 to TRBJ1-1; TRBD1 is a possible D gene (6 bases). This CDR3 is CASSIRTDLNTEAFF. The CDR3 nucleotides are TGTGCCAGCAGCATAAGGACAGACCTAAACACTGAAGCTTTCTTT. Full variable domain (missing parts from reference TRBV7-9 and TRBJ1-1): DTGVSQNPRHKITKRGQNVTFRCDPISEHNRLYWYRQTLGQGPEFLTYFQNEAQLEKSRLLSDRFSAERPKGSFSTLEIQRTEQGDSAMYLCASSIRTDLNTEAFFGQGTRLTVV.